This TCR beta chain was profiled in a study of blood T cell repertoires in COVID-19. Whole-study context: In each case, the material was cDNA or gDNA derived from T cells, B-cell-depleted T cells, or PBMCs.

Cohort 3 donors counted as recovered after two negative PCRs, clearance, or resolved symptoms. Assay used: immunoSEQ multiplex PCR; TCRdb lists only in-frame clones, some missing. The data show some 270,000 clones, around 90% seen once. Looked up from germline, CDR1 is MNHEY and CDR2 is SVGEGT. The CDR3 length is 12 residues. The V and J ends lost 6 bases and 7 bases respectively, with 10 bases between them. The specimen sequenced was PBMCs or T cells enriched from blood (not recorded which). The source of this sequence is a woman aged 40 to 50 who had recovered from COVID-19. The chain has TRBV6-2 or TRBV6-3 and TRBJ1-3; D is unresolved. CDR3 loop: CASSPGRNTIYF. Written as DNA, the CDR3 is TGTGCCAGCAGCCCGGGGAGGAACACCATATATTTT.